This entry is about one TCR beta chain. Its antigen is not known. RNA transcripts gave rise to amplified TCR beta CDR3 regions. First-round RT-PCR with HTBI primers amplified the TCR CDR3 region. TCRdb re-called the multiplex PCR reads with MiXCR, one entry per CDR3 protein. Of approximately 700,000 distinct CDR3 sequences detected, approximately 16% appear once; the ten largest clones hold under 8.5%. Diagnosis of hyperthyroidism was new in patients aged 18 to 65, and its duration was under 2 months. Diagnosis relied on clinical symptoms, serum thyroxine and TRAb, thyroid ultrasound and orbital computed tomography. After removal of 7 bases from V and 5 bases from J, the junction contained 4 bases not matched to a gene. The CDR3 runs to 13 residues. Germline V gives CDR1 MNHNS, CDR2 SASEGT. The data are from a study of T cells in Graves' hyperthyroidism and ophthalmopathy. Findings and limits, study-wide: The model forecast ophthalmopathy, anticipating it by a median about six months before onset. Among clonotypes expanded in thyroid above 0.001, most were also found in blood.

The chain carries TRBV6-1 and TRBJ2-3; 9 bases line up with TRBD2. The source material was blood. The source of this sequence is a man aged 18 to 30 with Graves' hyperthyroidism. The CDR3 DNA reads TGTGCCAGCACCAATAGCGGGAGAGATACGCAGTATTTT. Amino acid sequence: CASTNSGRDTQYF.